The rows below give T cell receptor beta chains drawn from one sample of a study of T cell changes during pregnancy in multiple sclerosis. The protocol was immunoSEQ multiplex PCR, while the TCRdb copy is restricted to in-frame clones and leaves out a portion. The table lists 60,000 or so clones, about 92% of them singletons. The specimen comprised peripheral blood, sampled in the first trimester of pregnancy. Receptors were obtained from a female donor with multiple sclerosis, enrolled in a pregnancy study. Both conserved end residues are part of each CDR3. Each record gives: J gene, clone size, D gene, V gene, CDR3 protein, CDR3 DNA. The D gene is left open where the match is weak. Some rows have no size entry. The others give once, few or many, or a class for an expanded clone.

J: TRBJ1-2
size: NA
D: NA
V: TRBV7-8
CDR3: CASSLVGGQIEVSTF
DNA: TGTGCCAGCAGCTTAGTTGGTGGGCAAATCGAAGTTAGCACCTTC

J: TRBJ2-3
size: NA
D: NA
V: TRBV10-2
CDR3: CASGRSSADTQYF
DNA: TGCGCCAGCGGCCGGAGCTCCGCAGATACGCAGTATTTT

J: TRBJ2-1
size: NA
D: TRBD1
V: TRBV18
CDR3: CASSHEDRGYNEQFF
DNA: TGTGCCAGCTCACACGAGGACAGGGGGTACAATGAGCAGTTCTTC

J: TRBJ2-2
size: NA
D: NA
V: TRBV6-4
CDR3: CASSDSMTGAGELFF
DNA: TGTGCCAGCAGTGACTCGATGACGGGGGCCGGGGAGCTGTTTTTT

J: TRBJ2-1
size: NA
D: NA
V: TRBV6-6
CDR3: CASSLSDSTYNEQFF
DNA: TGTGCCAGCAGTTTATCGGACAGTACCTACAATGAGCAGTTCTTC

J: TRBJ2-7
size: NA
D: NA
V: TRBV19
CDR3: CATRDRTYEQYF
DNA: TGTGCCACGCGGGACCGAACCTACGAGCAGTACTTC

J: TRBJ1-1
size: NA
D: NA
V: TRBV7-3
CDR3: CASSLYPGDVGVGAFF
DNA: TGTGCCAGCAGCCTGTATCCGGGGGACGTTGGAGTAGGAGCTTTCTTT

J: TRBJ2-2
size: NA
D: NA
V: TRBV30
CDR3: CAWSLSPGELFF
DNA: TGTGCCTGGAGCCTTTCCCCCGGGGAGCTGTTTTTT

J: TRBJ2-7
size: NA
D: TRBD1
V: TRBV7-9
CDR3: CASSGQGPHEQYF
DNA: TGTGCCAGCTCCGGACAGGGCCCCCACGAGCAGTACTTC

J: TRBJ2-5
size: NA
D: TRBD2
V: TRBV7-9
CDR3: CASSLAAGGLPQETQYF
DNA: TGTGCCAGCAGCTTAGCAGCGGGGGGGCTCCCACAGGAGACCCAGTACTTC

J: TRBJ2-5
size: NA
D: TRBD1
V: TRBV7-7
CDR3: CASSFVGTGQETQYF
DNA: TGTGCTAGCAGCTTTGTCGGGACAGGTCAAGAGACCCAGTACTTC

J: TRBJ2-4
size: NA
D: NA
V: TRBV20-1
CDR3: CSARDNGIQYF
DNA: TGCAGTGCTAGGGACAACGGTATTCAGTACTTC

J: TRBJ2-7
size: NA
D: NA
V: TRBV20-1
CDR3: CTVVIAGIAYF
DNA: TGCACCGTGGTTATCGCAGGGATAGCGTACTTC

J: TRBJ1-1
size: NA
D: NA
V: TRBV12-5
CDR3: CASQWHTEAFF
DNA: TGTGCTAGTCAGTGGCACACTGAAGCTTTCTTT

J: TRBJ1-5
size: once
D: NA
V: TRBV5-3
CDR3: CARSLPRGNSNQPQHF
DNA: TGTGCCAGAAGCTTGCCCAGGGGAAATAGCAATCAGCCCCAGCATTTT

J: TRBJ1-6
size: NA
D: NA
V: TRBV7-2
CDR3: CASSLAQVSSYNSPLHF
DNA: TGTGCCAGCAGCTTAGCGCAGGTTAGCTCCTATAATTCACCCCTCCACTTT

J: TRBJ2-7
size: once
D: TRBD1
V: TRBV5-1
CDR3: CASSLGQGADEQYF
DNA: TGCGCCAGCAGCTTGGGACAGGGGGCCGACGAGCAGTACTTC

J: TRBJ1-1
size: NA
D: TRBD1
V: TRBV7-6
CDR3: CASSPGQGLGEAFF
DNA: TGTGCCAGCAGCCCCGGACAGGGCCTCGGTGAAGCTTTCTTT

J: TRBJ2-5
size: NA
D: NA
V: TRBV20-1
CDR3: CSARAETQYF
DNA: TGCAGTGCTAGAGCGGAGACCCAGTACTTC

J: TRBJ1-6
size: few
D: NA
V: TRBV6-4
CDR3: CASSVNGNSPLHF
DNA: TGTGCCAGCAGTGTTAATGGCAATTCACCCCTCCACTTT

J: TRBJ2-2
size: NA
D: TRBD2
V: TRBV5-1
CDR3: CASRGLADFANTGELFF
DNA: TGCGCCAGCCGTGGACTAGCGGATTTCGCGAACACCGGGGAGCTGTTTTTT

J: TRBJ1-1
size: once
D: NA
V: TRBV4-2
CDR3: CASSSQGPSNTEAFF
DNA: TGTGCCAGCAGCTCCCAGGGGCCATCGAACACTGAAGCTTTCTTT

J: TRBJ1-2
size: NA
D: TRBD1
V: TRBV7-9
CDR3: CASSGDRGRVYGYTF
DNA: TGTGCCAGCAGCGGGGACAGGGGAAGGGTCTATGGCTACACCTTC

J: TRBJ1-5
size: NA
D: TRBD1
V: TRBV18
CDR3: CASSRGTGSNQPQHF
DNA: TGTGCCAGCTCACGGGGGACAGGGAGCAATCAGCCCCAGCATTTT

J: TRBJ1-5
size: NA
D: NA
V: TRBV19
CDR3: CASAAVWQPQHF
DNA: TGTGCCAGTGCCGCAGTATGGCAGCCCCAGCATTTT

J: TRBJ2-7
size: NA
D: NA
V: TRBV20-1
CDR3: CSASRGYEQYF
DNA: TGCAGTGCTTCCCGAGGATACGAGCAGTACTTC

J: TRBJ1-1
size: NA
D: NA
V: TRBV6-1
CDR3: CASSRDTLNTEAFF
DNA: TGTGCCAGCAGTAGGGACACCTTGAACACTGAAGCTTTCTTT